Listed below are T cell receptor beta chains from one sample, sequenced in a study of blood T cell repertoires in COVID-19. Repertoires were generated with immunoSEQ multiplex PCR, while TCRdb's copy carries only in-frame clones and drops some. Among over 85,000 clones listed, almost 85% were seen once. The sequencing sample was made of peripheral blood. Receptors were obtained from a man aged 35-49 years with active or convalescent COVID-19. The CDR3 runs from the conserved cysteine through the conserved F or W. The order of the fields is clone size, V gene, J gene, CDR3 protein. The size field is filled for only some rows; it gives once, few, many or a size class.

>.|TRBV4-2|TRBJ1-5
CASSQALQGAGGNQPQHF
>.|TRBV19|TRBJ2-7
CASSATEGGSYEQYF
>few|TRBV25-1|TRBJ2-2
CASSGRTGGSGELFF
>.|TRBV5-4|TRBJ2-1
CASSLDQGTHNEQFF
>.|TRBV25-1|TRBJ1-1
CASSGGTVSGQEDFF
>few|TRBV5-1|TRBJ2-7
CASSSGTGVYEQYF
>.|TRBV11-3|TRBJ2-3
CASSFGSTDTQYF
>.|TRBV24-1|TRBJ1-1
CAVRGSGTEAFF
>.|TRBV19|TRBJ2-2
CASHPTEGNGELFF
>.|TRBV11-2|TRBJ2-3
CASKTGNTQYF
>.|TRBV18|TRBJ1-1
CASSPTRVGTEAFF
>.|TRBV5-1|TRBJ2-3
CASSPEGGRTDTQYF
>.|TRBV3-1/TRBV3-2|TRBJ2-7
CASSLRDRDDEQYF
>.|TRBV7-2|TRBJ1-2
CASSPRDRVKGYTF
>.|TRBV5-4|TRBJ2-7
CASSFSTGSNEQYF
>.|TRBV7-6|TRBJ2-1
CASSLAGTGGNEQFF
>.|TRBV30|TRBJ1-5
CAWSGQGIGNQPQHF
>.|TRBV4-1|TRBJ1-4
CASSQDPGRGLEKLFF
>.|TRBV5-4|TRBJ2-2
CASNLGGGHTGELFF
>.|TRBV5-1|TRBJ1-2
CASSGGTDYGYTF
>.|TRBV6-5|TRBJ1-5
CASSSRGQVGNQPQHF
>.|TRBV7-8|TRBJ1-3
CASNFGDRANTIYF
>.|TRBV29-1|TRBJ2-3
CSVPGLGQKYTDTQYF
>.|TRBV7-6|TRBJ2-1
CASSLVLAGVLEQFF
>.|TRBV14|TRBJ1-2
CASSQDQWDRVRYGYTF
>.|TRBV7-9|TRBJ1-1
CASSFSGLDEAFF
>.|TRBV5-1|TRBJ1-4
CASSMGTFESEKLFF
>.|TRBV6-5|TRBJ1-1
CASSIREGVTEAFF
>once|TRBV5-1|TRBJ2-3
CASSSRTGGFTDTQYF
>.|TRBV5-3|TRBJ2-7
CARSLVLAGGNYEQYF
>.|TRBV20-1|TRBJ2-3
CSGCDRRGPDTQYF
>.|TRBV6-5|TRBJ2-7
CASWPGTGGFNEQYF
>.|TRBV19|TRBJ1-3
CASIVGQGAGNTIYF
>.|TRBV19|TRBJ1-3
CASSPPQWSGNTIYF
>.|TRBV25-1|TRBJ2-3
CASSDLDRSLYLTDTQYF
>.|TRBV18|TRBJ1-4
CASSTGATNEKLFF
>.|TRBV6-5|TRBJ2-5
CATQRGETQYF
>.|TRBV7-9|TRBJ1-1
CASSSELGGNTEAFF
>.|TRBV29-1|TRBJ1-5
CSAGDRGHQPQHF
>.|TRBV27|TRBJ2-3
CASSRQDRNTDTQYF
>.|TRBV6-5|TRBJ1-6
CASSYPENNSPLHF
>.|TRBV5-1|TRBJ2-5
CASSSRTSGAHQETQYF
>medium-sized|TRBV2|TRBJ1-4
CASSEAGTGNEKLFF
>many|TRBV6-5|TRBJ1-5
CATCPAGGLNQPQHF
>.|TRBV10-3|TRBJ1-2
CAISEGGLFYGYTF
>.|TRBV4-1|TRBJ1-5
CASSQYGDRGDQPQHF
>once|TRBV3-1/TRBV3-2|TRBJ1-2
CASSQRGQGADGYTF
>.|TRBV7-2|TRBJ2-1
CASSLELAVGNEQFF
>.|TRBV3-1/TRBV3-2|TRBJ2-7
CASSPSRVSYEQYF
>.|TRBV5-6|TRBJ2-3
CASSFSVLAASTDTQYF